The 4 T cell receptor beta chains presented below share a single source sample, sequenced in a study of blood T cells in healthy people across ages. Sample-barcoded 5' priming and a J-beta primer mix drove a second PCR of 7 to 11 cycles. Each CDR3 protein is one row after TCRdb ran MiXCR on the 5' RACE reads. The sample has 1,100,000 or so distinct CDR3 sequences; 40% to 50% are singletons. Sequenced material: blood. The receptors come from a woman in her sixties or seventies in good health.

Regarding this clonotype: This CDR3 fails to terminate in the conserved phenylalanine or tryptophan, so it likely reflects a read error. The chain has TRBV13 and TRBJ2-1, with a possible D match to TRBD1 (6 bases). The CDR3 spans 14 residues. Deletions cut 5 bases from V and 7 bases from J, with 15 bases between. Germline CDR1 PRHDT, CDR2 FYEKMQ (reference sequence). The CDR3 loop reads CASSLRGIGNEQFV. CDR3 DNA sequence: TGTGCCAGCAGCCTCAGGGGTATTGGAAATGAGCAGTTCGTC.

The V call is TRBV27, the J call TRBJ2-3; 8 bases map to TRBD2. The CDR3 covers 17 residues. J gave up 3 bases and V 6 bases, and 14 bases lay outside the gene matches. Looked up from germline, CDR1 is MNHEY and CDR2 is SMNVEV (reference sequence). The CDR3 DNA sequence: TGTGCCAGCAGCCACCCCTCTACCGGGAGGGTGACAGATACGCAGTATTTT. Its translation: CASSHPSTGRVTDTQYF.

Turning to this clonotype: Just one base apart from a much larger clone, this may be a read error. The chain combines TRBV5-1 with TRBJ2-7; TRBD1 or TRBD2 may be the D gene (5 bases each). The germline V gene has CDR1 SGHRS and CDR2 YFSETQ. The CDR3 loop spans 15 amino acids. The germline V and J ends were trimmed by 0 bases and 3 bases, with 13 bases remaining between them. This CDR3 is CASSLGGVGNYEQYF. The DNA for the CDR3 is TGCGCCAGCAGCTTGGGAGGGGTAGGAAACTACGAGCAGTACTTC.

V and J are TRBV20-1 and TRBJ2-1, with D perhaps TRBD2 (5 bases). The CDR3 loop spans 16 amino acids. In germline, CDR1 is DFQATT, CDR2 SNEGSKA (reference sequence). Trimming removed 6 bases at V and 4 bases at J, with 22 bases between. The CDR3 region is CSASRRSLEGYNEQFF. Here the CDR3 DNA reads TGCAGTGCCTCCCGACGGTCTCTCGAGGGTTACAATGAGCAGTTCTTC.